The 24 T cell receptor beta chains listed next were all sequenced from one sample in a study of blood T cell repertoires in COVID-19. The repertoire was sequenced with immunoSEQ multiplex PCR; TCRdb's copy has only in-frame clones and lacks some. This sample carries approximately 110,000 clones, around nine tenths of them seen once, and the ten largest clones take roughly 2.1%. Input material: peripheral blood. These receptors were taken from a man aged 45-65 years with COVID-19, enrolled during active disease.

The rearrangement links TRBV5-1 to TRBJ1-1; 11 nucleotides agree with TRBD1. Per germline, CDR1 SGHRS and CDR2 YFSETQ. The CDR3 extends over 17 amino acids. Trimming took 4 bases from V and 0 from J; bases not matched to a gene: 8. The CDR3 sequence is CASSPYRDRGLNTEAFF. The CDR3 DNA reads TGCGCCAGCAGCCCGTACCGGGACAGGGGGTTGAACACTGAAGCTTTCTTT.

The CDR3 DNA sequence: TGTGCCAGCTCACCTAGGGAGGACGAGCAGTACTTC. Residues: CASSPREDEQYF. This chain connects TRBV18 to TRBJ2-7; TRBD2 is a possible D gene (6 bases). There are 12 residues in the CDR3. V was clipped by 3 bases and J by 5 bases, with 8 bases between them. Germline values: CDR1 KGHSH, CDR2 LQKENI.

This clone was seen just once. The rearrangement links TRBV6-4 to TRBJ1-1; D is ambiguous. The CDR3 runs to 15 residues. Germline V gene lookup returns CDR1 MRHNA and CDR2 SNTAGT. V lost 0 bases, J lost 2 bases, and 10 bases lay in between. CDR3 protein: CASSDSVGLNTEAFF. The CDR3 nucleotides read TGTGCCAGCAGTGACTCTGTGGGCCTTAACACTGAAGCTTTCTTT.

The chain has TRBV6-5 and TRBJ2-2, with 12 bases lining up with TRBD2. The J segment lost 6 bases and the V segment lost 2 bases, leaving 4 bases of the junction unmatched. CDR3 length: 16 amino acids. Germline V lookup: CDR1 MNHEY, CDR2 SVGAGI. Written as DNA, the CDR3 is TGTGCCAGCAGTTACGCGCTAGCGGGAGGGGCCGGGGAGCTGTTTTTT. Translation gives CASSYALAGGAGELFF.

The rearrangement links TRBV7-2 to TRBJ2-7; 12 bases agree with TRBD2. Trimming at V came to 4 bases and at J to 3 bases, leaving 1 base not matched to a gene. Germline CDR1 SGHTA, CDR2 FQGNSA. This CDR3 is built from 14 residues. In DNA, the CDR3 is TGTGCCAGCAGCTCTAGCGGGAGGGGCTACGAGCAGTACTTC. Translated, it gives CASSSSGRGYEQYF.

This chain uses TRBV7-2 with TRBJ2-1, with 12 bases aligning to TRBD2. V shed 1 base, J shed 9 bases, and the junction held 7 bases outside the gene matches. The CDR3 extends over 16 amino acids. Looked up from germline, CDR1 is SGHTA and CDR2 is FQGNSA. The CDR3 spells CASSLGPLAGGGEQFF. The CDR3 coding sequence is TGTGCCAGCAGCTTAGGCCCCCTAGCGGGAGGGGGTGAGCAGTTCTTC.

The CDR3 DNA is TGCAGTGCTAGAGTATTGGAGATTGTCACCTTC. Protein product: CSARVLEIVTF. The chain uses TRBV20-1 and TRBJ1-2; D not certain. CDR1 and CDR2 (germline): DFQATT, SNEGSKA (reference sequence). CDR3 length: 11 amino acids. The V end was cut by 1 base, the J end by 13 bases, with 13 bases between.

The DNA for the CDR3 is TGTGCCAGCAGCCGACCGACAGGAGAAGGTGTGACCCAGTACTTC. Its translation is CASSRPTGEGVTQYF. This chain connects TRBV3-1 (or the pseudogene TRBV3-2) to TRBJ2-5, with a possible D match to TRBD1 (6 bases). Germline V lookup: CDR1 LGHDT, CDR2 YNNKEL (reference sequence). The CDR3 is 15 amino acids. Trimming pared 4 bases from V and 7 bases from J, leaving 19 bases between.

This chain links TRBV7-8 with TRBJ1-4; 7 nucleotides match TRBD1. This CDR3 region has 15 residues. CDR1 is SGHVS and CDR2 is FQNEAQ in the germline V gene. The trim removed 4 bases at V and 7 bases at J, leaving 9 bases unmatched. CDR3 sequence: CASSSIGAGGEKLFF. The CDR3 DNA follows: TGTGCCAGCAGCTCGATAGGGGCAGGGGGTGAAAAACTGTTTTTT.

The chain links TRBV6-6 to TRBJ2-7; 8 bases match TRBD1. Germline V gives CDR1 MNHNY, CDR2 SVGAGI (reference sequence). Germline trimming cut 2 bases from V and 2 bases from J; bases unmatched to any gene: 2. This CDR3 region has 14 residues. CDR3 amino acids: CASSYGTGAYEQYV. The CDR3 DNA reads as TGTGCCAGCAGTTACGGGACAGGAGCCTACGAGCAGTACGTC.

The CDR3: CASSLMSGFHGYTF. The CDR3 coding sequence is TGTGCCAGCAGCTTAATGTCAGGGTTTCATGGCTACACCTTC. V and J are TRBV7-9 and TRBJ1-2; tentatively, D is TRBD1 (5 bases). V shed 2 bases and J shed 6 bases, with 13 bases lying between them. Germline V gene lookup returns CDR1 SEHNR and CDR2 FQNEAQ (reference sequence). This CDR3 region has 14 residues.

The V call is TRBV28, the J call TRBJ1-2; D ambiguous. This CDR3 has 12 residues. The germline V gene has CDR1 MDHEN and CDR2 SYDVKM. V lost 3 bases and J lost 8, with 10 bases in between. The CDR3 reads CASSLGVEGYTF. The CDR3 DNA reads as TGTGCCAGCAGTTTGGGCGTTGAAGGCTACACCTTC.

The chain joins TRBV2 to TRBJ2-4; 9 nucleotides line up with TRBD2. CDR1 and CDR2 from the germline V gene are SNHLY and FYNNEI. V lost 9 bases to trimming and J lost 9 bases; unmatched junction nucleotides: 6. This CDR3 contains 12 residues. CDR3 protein: CASRTAGGIQYF. CDR3 sequence (DNA): TGTGCCAGTCGGACAGCGGGAGGCATTCAGTACTTC.

This sequence joins TRBV7-3 and TRBJ2-3; TRBD1 agrees at 8 bases. In germline, CDR1 is SGHTA, CDR2 FQGTGA. The CDR3 sequence is 15 residues long. The J segment lost 5 bases and the V segment lost 5 bases, leaving 9 bases of the junction unmatched. The CDR3 DNA follows: TGTGCCAGCAGCCCCCGGGACAGGCAAATAGATACGCAGTATTTT. The encoded protein is CASSPRDRQIDTQYF.

The chain couples TRBV10-3 to TRBJ2-3; a possible D gene is TRBD2 (5 bases). This CDR3 is built from 15 residues. Trimming removed 0 bases at V and 1 base at J, with 8 bases between. The germline V gene encodes CDR1 ENHRY and CDR2 SYGVKD. CDR3 sequence (DNA): TGTGCCATCAGTGAGTCAGCAGCGGGCACAGATACGCAGTATTTT. It specifies CAISESAAGTDTQYF.

This CDR3 reads CASSRGTRFYEQYV. Written as DNA, the CDR3 is TGTGCCAGCAGCCGTGGGACTAGATTCTACGAGCAGTACGTC. V and J are TRBV28 and TRBJ2-7, with 8 bases that match TRBD2. Germline lookup yields CDR1 MDHEN and CDR2 SYDVKM. V gave up 6 bases and J gave up 3 bases; unmatched junction bases: 7. The CDR3 length is 14 residues.

The V and J genes are TRBV7-2 and TRBJ2-3, with D perhaps TRBD1 (6 bases). Germline values: CDR1 SGHTA, CDR2 FQGNSA. The CDR3 spans 14 residues. Between the trimmed V and J ends, which lost 5 bases and 5 bases, there was a span of 14 bases. The CDR3 bases are TGTGCCAGCAGCCTGGGGGCGGGCGAAGATACGCAGTATTTT. It yields the protein CASSLGAGEDTQYF.

The J gene is TRBJ2-1, the V gene TRBV11-1; D gene unclear. V was cut by 1 base and J by 6 bases, with 7 bases left in between. There are 13 residues in the CDR3. Per the germline V gene, CDR1 is SGHAT and CDR2 is FQDESV (reference sequence). CDR3 sequence (DNA): TGTGCCAGCAGCTTAGGGTATAGCAATGAGCAGTTCTTC. This sequence encodes CASSLGYSNEQFF.

The chain employs TRBV11-2 and TRBJ2-3; D is ambiguous. Germline assignment: CDR1 SGHAT and CDR2 FQNNGV. The CDR3 loop spans 12 amino acids. V lost 5 bases and J 6 bases, leaving 9 bases between the germline ends. The CDR3 region has the DNA TGTGCCAGCAGCCAGATTTCGGATACGCAGTATTTT. Translation gives CASSQISDTQYF.

This chain uses TRBV9 with TRBJ1-2; 7 bases fit TRBD1. After removal of 4 bases from V and 3 bases from J, the junction contained 9 bases not matched to a gene. Germline lookup yields CDR1 SGDLS and CDR2 YYNGEE. There are 15 residues in the CDR3. For the CDR3, the DNA is TGTGCCAGCAGCCCCACAGGGGACGGGGACTATGGCTACACCTTC. Amino acid sequence: CASSPTGDGDYGYTF.

This clone was picked up a small number of times. The V gene is TRBV29-1, the J gene TRBJ1-2; D is perhaps TRBD1 (6 bases). The V end lost 2 bases, the J end lost 1 base, and 23 bases lay between the germline ends. The CDR3 totals 18 residues. CDR1 is SQVTM, CDR2 ANQGSEA, per germline. The CDR3 here is CSVERLPGGGRGNYGYTF. DNA for the CDR3: TGCAGCGTTGAAAGGCTCCCTGGTGGAGGCAGGGGTAACTATGGCTACACCTTC.

The gene calls are TRBV7-3 and TRBJ2-1; tentative D call: TRBD2 (5 bases). Trimming shortened V by 5 bases and J by 4 bases, and 15 bases separated the two germline ends. Per germline, CDR1 SGHTA and CDR2 FQGTGA. The CDR3 runs to 15 residues. CDR3: CASSPQGSRYNEQFF. CDR3 DNA sequence: TGTGCCAGCAGCCCCCAAGGGAGTAGGTACAATGAGCAGTTCTTC.

The CDR3 region is CASSEGGGQAFF. The CDR3, as DNA: TGCGCCAGCAGTGAGGGCGGCGGTCAAGCTTTCTTT. V and J are TRBV10-1 and TRBJ1-1; D is uncertain. Germline V gene lookup returns CDR1 WNHNN and CDR2 SYGVQD (reference sequence). The CDR3 consists of 12 residues. Deletions cut 2 bases from V and 9 bases from J, with 10 bases between.

The chain carries TRBV6-2 or TRBV6-3 and TRBJ1-1; 8 bases agree with TRBD1. From germline, CDR1 is MNHEY and CDR2 SVGEGT. There are 17 residues in the CDR3. The ends lost 6 bases at V and 0 bases at J; junction bases unmatched: 12. The CDR3, as DNA: TGTGCCAGCAGCCGTTTCAAGACAGGGGCAATGAACACTGAAGCTTTCTTT. Its translation: CASSRFKTGAMNTEAFF.